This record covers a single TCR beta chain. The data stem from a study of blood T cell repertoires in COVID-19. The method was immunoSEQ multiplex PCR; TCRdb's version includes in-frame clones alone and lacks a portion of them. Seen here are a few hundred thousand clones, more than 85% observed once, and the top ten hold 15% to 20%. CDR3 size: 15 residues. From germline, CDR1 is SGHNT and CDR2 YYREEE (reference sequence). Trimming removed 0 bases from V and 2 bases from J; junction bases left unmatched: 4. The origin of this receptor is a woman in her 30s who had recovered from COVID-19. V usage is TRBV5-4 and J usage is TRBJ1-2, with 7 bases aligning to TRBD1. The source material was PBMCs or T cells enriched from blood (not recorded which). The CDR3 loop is CASSLDPDRNYGYTF. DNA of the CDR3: TGTGCCAGCAGCTTGGATCCGGACAGGAACTATGGCTACACCTTC.